The clone carrying this TCR beta chain was seen once. Its cognate antigen is unknown. The sample originates from a study of T cells in tuberculosis. Study-wide points: A GMM-specific repertoire classifier reached about 90% accuracy, AUROC approximately 0.9.

Method: immunoSEQ multiplex PCR; TCRdb's copy keeps in-frame clones and lacks some. Of 20,000 to 30,000 clones in the sample, 95% to 96% were seen once. Germline CDR1 SGHRS, CDR2 YFSETQ. The germline V and J ends were trimmed by 6 bases and 0 bases, with 16 bases remaining between them. The length of the CDR3 is 17 residues. This TCR came from a donor aged 5-35 years with latent tuberculosis or without tuberculosis infection. The chain uses TRBV5-1 and TRBJ1-6; D is ambiguous. Source material: PBMCs. The CDR3 DNA is TGCGCCAGCACCGAGGGAGGGTTTGGCTCCTATAATTCACCCCTCCACTTT. As protein: CASTEGGFGSYNSPLHF.